This T cell receptor beta chain was documented in a study of control samples from healthy donors and cancer patients. Clones were read by immunoSEQ multiplex PCR, and TCRdb kept only the in-frame ones, dropping some. This sample yields some 200,000 clones, of which around 94% are seen a single time; about 1.4% belongs to the top ten. Looked up from germline, CDR1 is MNHEY and CDR2 is SVGEGT. The CDR3 has 13 residues. The V gene lost 5 bases and the J gene lost 3 bases, with 10 bases spanning the gap. The chain has TRBV6-2 or TRBV6-3 and TRBJ1-2; perhaps TRBD1 as D (6 bases). This clonotype originated in a man between 50 and 59 years old in good health. The material sequenced was blood. CDR3 sequence (DNA): TGTGCCAGCAGTAGCGGACAGCACTATGGCTACACCTTC. This translates into CASSSGQHYGYTF.